The clone carrying this T cell receptor (beta chain) appeared a few times. The isolated RNA, all of it, was reverse transcribed, so expressed TCRB transcripts were what got sequenced. Assay: immunoSEQ multiplex PCR; the TCRdb copy retains only in-frame clones and omits some. The sample has 850,000 to 900,000 clones, roughly a sixth seen once. The entry originates in a study of beta chain features in type 1 diabetes. V lost 6 bases and J 8 bases, leaving 16 bases between the germline ends. The CDR3 is 13 amino acids. Germline V CDR1 and CDR2: MNHNY, SVGAGI (reference sequence). The TCR was taken from a young woman in good health. The sequenced material came from naive CD4+ T cells from blood. This sequence joins TRBV6-6 and TRBJ1-2; tentatively, D is TRBD1 (6 bases). The CDR3 here is CASSSRQEGGYTF. The CDR3 DNA reads TGTGCCAGCAGCTCCCGACAGGAAGGAGGCTACACCTTC.